Below are 9 T cell receptor beta chains sequenced from a single sample in a study of T cell responses to AZD1222 COVID-19 vaccine. TCRdb's copy holds only in-frame clones and misses some; the assay was immunoSEQ multiplex PCR. The table includes over 140,000 clones, over 85% detected once. Sample: peripheral blood, taken on day 0 of AZD1222 vaccination. These receptors came from an adult in good health.

The rearrangement uses TRBV10-3 and TRBJ2-7; 7 positions agree with TRBD2. The ends lost 1 base at V and 0 bases at J; junction bases unmatched: 3. Looked up from germline, CDR1 is ENHRY and CDR2 is SYGVKD. This CDR3 is 15 amino acids long. The CDR3 loop is CAISEWVAGSYEQYF. CDR3 nucleotides: TGTGCCATCAGTGAGTGGGTAGCGGGCTCCTACGAGCAGTACTTC.

The chain uses TRBV5-1 and TRBJ1-3; D remains ambiguous. This CDR3 has 15 residues. Trimming cost V 1 base and J 2 bases, with 10 bases left between them. The germline V gene encodes CDR1 SGHRS and CDR2 YFSETQ. The CDR3: CASSLSTQAGNTIYF. In nucleotides, the CDR3 is TGCGCCAGCAGCTTGTCAACTCAGGCTGGAAACACCATATATTTT. Supplemented by reference TRBV5-1 and TRBJ1-3, the full variable domain reads KAGVTQTPRYLIKTRGQQVTLSCSPISGHRSVSWYQQTPGQGLQFLFEYFSETQRNKGNFPGRFSGRQFSNSRSEMNVSTLELGDSALYLCASSLSTQAGNTIYFGEGSWLTVV.

V usage is TRBV28 and J usage is TRBJ2-1; 9 bases match TRBD2. The CDR3 runs to 13 residues. CDR1 MDHEN and CDR2 SYDVKM come from the germline V gene. J lost 7 bases, V lost 7 bases, and 5 bases had no gene match. The chain's CDR3 is CASTSGTGNEQFF. The CDR3 bases are TGTGCCAGCACTAGCGGGACGGGGAATGAGCAGTTCTTC.

The rearrangement uses TRBV24-1 and TRBJ2-2; 9 bases are a match to TRBD1. The CDR3 length is 16 residues. V lost 3 bases and J lost 5; bases outside the gene matches: 6. Germline V CDR1 and CDR2: KGHDR, SFDVKD. The CDR3 loop is CATSDPHRGLTGELFF. CDR3 bases: TGTGCCACCAGTGATCCCCACAGGGGGCTAACCGGGGAGCTGTTTTTT.

The V and J genes are TRBV10-2 and TRBJ2-2; 12 bases agree with TRBD2. The V gene end was trimmed by 7 bases and the J gene end by 5 bases; junction bases not matched to a gene: 8. In germline, CDR1 is WSHSY, CDR2 SAAADI. The CDR3 runs to 16 residues. The CDR3 DNA sequence: TGCGCCAGCACTATACAAACTAGCGGGAGGACCGGGGAGCTGTTTTTT. Translation: CASTIQTSGRTGELFF.

The chain carries TRBV6-5 and TRBJ1-3; D unresolved. The CDR3 runs 11 residues. CDR1 is MNHEY and CDR2 is SVGAGI in the germline V gene. Trimming took 3 bases from V and 7 from J, leaving 4 bases between them. CDR3 sequence: CASSYRNTIYF. The CDR3 nucleotides are TGTGCCAGCAGTTATCGGAACACCATATATTTT.

This clone was observed once. V and J are TRBV10-3 and TRBJ2-7; 7 bases fit TRBD2. The CDR3 runs 13 residues. Trimming at V came to 6 bases and at J to 1 base, leaving 3 bases not matched to a gene. The germline V gene has CDR1 ENHRY and CDR2 SYGVKD. The DNA of the CDR3 is TGTGCCATCAGCAGGCGGGAGTCCTACGAGCAGTACTTC. Amino acid sequence: CAISRRESYEQYF.

The V gene is TRBV6-1, the J gene TRBJ2-5; D remains ambiguous. V lost 3 bases and J lost 5, with 16 bases in between. Germline lookup yields CDR1 MNHNS and CDR2 SASEGT. The CDR3 runs 15 residues. CDR3 sequence: CASSDRVRVGETQYF. The CDR3 region has the DNA TGTGCCAGCAGTGATAGGGTCCGGGTAGGGGAGACCCAGTACTTC.

The chain carries TRBV10-1 and TRBJ2-7, with TRBD1 identical over 7 bases. Losses at the gene ends were 0 bases for V and 4 bases for J; bases not matched to a gene: 9. CDR3 length: 16 amino acids. Germline CDR1 reads WNHNN; CDR2 reads SYGVQD (reference sequence). CDR3 region: CASSESERDSPYEQYF. CDR3 bases: TGCGCCAGCAGTGAGTCGGAGAGGGACAGCCCATACGAGCAGTACTTC.